The 12 T cell receptor beta chains presented below share a single source sample, sequenced in a study of CD8+ T cells in alopecia areata. The sample's treatment: oral pan-JAK inhibitor, 5-10 mg twice daily. RNA extraction was followed by reverse transcription into cDNA, which acted as the sequencing template. Method: immunoSEQ multiplex PCR; TCRdb's copy keeps in-frame clones and lacks some. This table has 70,000 or so clones, roughly 28% appearing once. The sequencing used CD8+ T cells sorted from blood, collected at week 4, from a patient treated with tofacitinib. These receptor sequences come from a human donor with alopecia areata.

This clone was detected a few times. This chain joins TRBV9 and TRBJ2-1; 10 nucleotides line up with TRBD2. CDR1 and CDR2 (germline): SGDLS, YYNGEE. CDR3 length: 15 residues. The ends lost 2 bases at V and 1 base at J; junction bases unmatched: 0. In nucleotides, the CDR3 is TGTGCCAGCAGCGTTAGCGGGAGGTCCTACAATGAGCAGTTCTTC. Translated: CASSVSGRSYNEQFF.

The chain uses TRBV5-1 and TRBJ2-1; 7 nucleotides agree with TRBD2. With 0 bases clipped from V and 0 bases from J, the junction kept 3 bases outside the gene matches. The germline gives CDR1 SGHRS, CDR2 YFSETQ. CDR3 length equals 16 residues. The DNA for the CDR3 is TGCGCCAGCAGCTTGGCAGCGGGGAGCTCCTACAATGAGCAGTTCTTC. Translating gives CASSLAAGSSYNEQFF.

J is TRBJ2-1 and V is TRBV4-2, with D hard to call. The CDR3 is 13 amino acids. V lost 0 bases and J lost 6, with 6 bases in between. Germline V gives CDR1 LGHNA, CDR2 YNFKEQ. The CDR3 sequence: CASSQELINEQFF. CDR3 DNA: TGTGCCAGCAGCCAAGAACTCATCAATGAGCAGTTCTTC.

V and J are TRBV29-1 and TRBJ2-1, with TRBD1 matching 8 bases. The ends lost 7 bases at V and 1 base at J; junction bases unmatched: 6. Germline V gene data show CDR1 as SQVTM and CDR2 as ANQGSEA. The CDR3 extends over 14 amino acids. This CDR3 is CSAEDRASYNEQFF. The CDR3 nucleotides read TGCAGCGCGGAGGACAGGGCTTCCTACAATGAGCAGTTCTTC.

This clone was seen more than once but under ten times. The gene calls are TRBV27 and TRBJ1-1; a possible D gene is TRBD1 (6 bases). The CDR3 contains 13 residues. Germline V gene data show CDR1 as MNHEY and CDR2 as SMNVEV (reference sequence). Trimming took off 4 bases at V and 6 bases at J, with 12 bases between the two ends. This chain's CDR3 is CASSSAGGSEAFF. DNA for the CDR3: TGTGCCAGCAGTTCCGCCGGGGGCTCTGAAGCTTTCTTT.

The chain employs TRBV25-1 and TRBJ1-5; a weak D match, TRBD1 (5 bases). V lost 1 base and J 5 bases, leaving 9 bases between the germline ends. The length of the CDR3 is 14 residues. CDR1 and CDR2 from the germline V gene are MGHDK and SYGVNS. The CDR3 loop is CASSEFGADQPQHF. For the CDR3, the DNA is TGTGCCAGCAGTGAATTCGGGGCCGATCAGCCCCAGCATTTT.

The chain couples TRBV11-2 to TRBJ2-7; D not certain. V was clipped by 4 bases and J by 2 bases, with 3 bases between them. The CDR3 runs to 11 residues. CDR1 is SGHAT and CDR2 is FQNNGV in the germline V gene. This CDR3 reads CASSSPYEQYF. The CDR3 coding sequence is TGTGCCAGCAGCTCCCCCTACGAGCAGTACTTC.

This chain connects TRBV11-1 to TRBJ2-7, with 9 positions matching TRBD1. Germline V gives CDR1 SGHAT, CDR2 FQDESV (reference sequence). There are 16 residues in the CDR3. V gave up 2 bases and J gave up 5 bases; unmatched junction bases: 10. CDR3 residues: CASSLPRGTGLDEQYF. CDR3 nucleotide sequence: TGTGCCAGCAGCTTACCACGGGGGACAGGGCTCGACGAGCAGTACTTC. Combining the CDR3 with reference TRBV11-1 and TRBJ2-7 gives the whole variable domain EAEVAQSPRYKITEKSQAVAFWCDPISGHATLYWYRQILGQGPELLVQFQDESVVDDSQLPKDRFSAERLKGVDSTLKIQPAELGDSAMYLCASSLPRGTGLDEQYFGPGTRLTVT.

This chain uses TRBV29-1 with TRBJ2-1; maybe TRBD2 (6 bases). V was pared by 4 bases and J by 3 bases, with 13 bases between. The germline CDR1 and CDR2 sequences are SQVTM and ANQGSEA. The CDR3 sequence is 14 residues long. Written as DNA, the CDR3 is TGCAGCGTTGGGGGAGGTGTCGGCTACAATGAGCAGTTCTTC. Protein sequence: CSVGGGVGYNEQFF.

V is TRBV6-1 and J is TRBJ1-1; possible D gene TRBD1, 5 bases. Trimming removed 6 bases at V and 3 bases at J, with 8 bases between. This CDR3 has 12 residues. The V gene's germline CDR1 is MNHNS and CDR2 SASEGT. CDR3 sequence (DNA): TGTGCCAGCAGGAGGACATACACTGAAGCTTTCTTT. This gives the protein CASRRTYTEAFF.

This chain links TRBV27 with TRBJ2-2, with D hard to call. CDR3 length: 15 residues. CDR1 MNHEY and CDR2 SMNVEV come from the germline V gene (reference sequence). V was trimmed by 2 bases and J by 4 bases, leaving 11 bases between them. The CDR3 here is CASSLPSSGTGELFF. For the CDR3, the DNA is TGTGCCAGCAGTTTACCCAGCTCGGGCACCGGGGAGCTGTTTTTT.

This sequence joins TRBV7-9 and TRBJ2-1; 10 bases are a match to TRBD2. V gave up 5 bases and J gave up 8 bases; unmatched junction bases: 9. CDR1 and CDR2 (germline): SEHNR, FQNEAQ (reference sequence). This CDR3 contains 15 residues. The CDR3 reads CASSHSLAGVDEQFF. In nucleotides, the CDR3 is TGTGCCAGCAGCCACAGCCTAGCGGGAGTGGATGAGCAGTTCTTC.